This TCR beta chain is drawn from a study of CD8 T cells in ankylosing spondylitis. Findings and limits, study-wide: A motif of 7 to 9 highly homologous TCR beta variants was seen as apparently characteristic of ankylosing spondylitis blood. Relatively rare in peripheral blood, disease-linked clones were also CD8+.

Germline V gene sequence: CDR1 SGHRS, CDR2 YFSETQ. The V and J ends lost 3 bases and 0 bases respectively, with 9 bases between them. The CDR3 has 14 residues. Researchers built TCR beta libraries using quantitative 5'-RACE with molecular barcodes. TCRdb re-derived calls from the 5' RACE reads in MiXCR, one entry per CDR3 protein. The sample comprises over 700,000 distinct CDR3 sequences, around 19% of which are singletons, and around 20% rests with the top ten. In its sample, this clonotype was seen many times. Its antigen is not known. The chain recombines TRBV5-1 with TRBJ1-1, with D perhaps TRBD1 (6 bases). The origin of this receptor is a male donor with ankylosing spondylitis. Sequenced sample: blood, either unsorted or a sorted T cell fraction (not recorded which). CDR3 region: CASSSQGLNTEAFF. CDR3 DNA: TGCGCCAGCAGCTCCCAGGGGTTGAACACTGAAGCTTTCTTT.